What follows is one TCR beta chain and its context. As yet, its antigen is unknown. One end of the junction varies from germline; a read error may be responsible. The source of the sample is a study of tumor-infiltrating lymphocytes in primary liver carcinoma. Study as a whole: By surgical resection, the patients were treated for their primary liver carcinoma. Each sample had roughly 3.65 to 7.13 million productive TCRbeta reads regardless of tissue type.

Germline CDR1 is LGHNA and CDR2 is YSLEER. This CDR3 is 17 amino acids long. Study observations and caveats: Tumor region pairs shared more overlap than did tumor-adjacent and tumor-blood pairs. Tumor top-250-clone fraction significantly exceeded that of blood (p = 0.039).

Blood RNA came from unsorted whole blood; germline DNA was also extracted. A constant-region primer served to make TCR beta cDNA from about 0.45 ug total RNA. Researchers made the TCR beta libraries by running three nested multiplex PCR rounds with slightly modified ARM-PCR. Two initial PCR rounds of around 10 cycles each paired TRBV1-TRBV30 forward primers with a C-beta reverse primer. TCRdb re-called the multiplex PCR reads through MiXCR, storing one row per CDR3 protein. The top ten clones hold approximately 5.9% of a sample with about 350,000 distinct CDR3 sequences, 65% of them seen once. The chain uses TRBV4-3 and TRBJ2-6, with D unclear. The TCR comes from a man aged 40-49 years with primary liver carcinoma and hepatitis B virus infection. The specimen sequenced was peripheral blood. The CDR3 loop reads CASSQDRSGSAANVLTF. The CDR3 coding sequence is TGCGCCAGCAGCCAAGATCGGTCAGGCTCTGCGGCCAACGTACTGACTTTC.